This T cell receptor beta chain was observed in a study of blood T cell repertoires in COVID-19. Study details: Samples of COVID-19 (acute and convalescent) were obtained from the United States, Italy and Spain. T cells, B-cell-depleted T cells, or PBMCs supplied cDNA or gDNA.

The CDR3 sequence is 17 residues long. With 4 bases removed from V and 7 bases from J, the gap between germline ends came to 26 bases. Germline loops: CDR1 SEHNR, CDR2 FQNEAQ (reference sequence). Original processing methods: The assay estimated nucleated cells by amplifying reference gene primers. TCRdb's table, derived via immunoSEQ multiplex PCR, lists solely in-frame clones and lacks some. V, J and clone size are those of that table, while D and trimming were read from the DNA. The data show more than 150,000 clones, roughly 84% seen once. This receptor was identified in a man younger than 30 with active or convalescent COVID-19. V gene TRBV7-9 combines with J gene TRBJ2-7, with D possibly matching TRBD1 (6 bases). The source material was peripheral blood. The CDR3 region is CASSSQVGDLRGKEQYF. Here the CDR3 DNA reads TGTGCCAGCAGCTCCCAGGTGGGGGACCTTAGGGGGAAAGAGCAGTACTTC.